Presented here are 9 T cell receptor beta chains from one specimen sequenced in a study of T cell repertoires in cytomegalovirus infection. TCRdb re-called the reads through MiXCR, storing one row per CDR3 protein. The sample includes approximately 320,000 distinct CDR3 sequences, 9.5% of them seen just once. Material: PBMCs. These receptors originate from a human donor in good health (CMV status not recorded). Some clones in this sample may be carry-over from other donors' samples.

The chain links TRBV13 to TRBJ2-7, with D maybe TRBD1 (6 bases). This CDR3 is 14 amino acids long. V gave up 5 bases and J gave up 2 bases, with 13 bases separating them. Germline lookup yields CDR1 PRHDT and CDR2 FYEKMQ (reference sequence). In nucleotides, the CDR3 is TGTGCCAGCAGCATCGGACAGACCACCTACGAGCAGTACTTC. It encodes CASSIGQTTYEQYF.

In its sample, this clonotype was seen many times. The chain is built from TRBV7-2 and TRBJ2-4; TRBD2 matches 11 bases. V trimming: 5 bases; J trimming: 1 base; junction bases outside the gene matches: 13. Germline V gene data show CDR1 as SGHTA and CDR2 as FQGNSA. The CDR3 extends over 19 amino acids. This CDR3 is CASSLRLAGGWKAKNIQYF. The CDR3 DNA reads as TGTGCCAGCAGCCTGAGGCTAGCGGGGGGCTGGAAGGCCAAAAACATTCAGTACTTC.

This chain uses TRBV29-1 with TRBJ2-2; tentatively, D is TRBD2 (5 bases). The germline V and J ends were trimmed by 7 bases and 7 bases, with 10 bases remaining between them. Germline loops: CDR1 SQVTM, CDR2 ANQGSEA. The CDR3 has 11 residues. The CDR3 spells CSGRGGGELFF. The CDR3 DNA reads TGCAGCGGTCGAGGAGGCGGGGAGCTGTTTTTT.

This clonotype showed up many times. The chain links TRBV6-2 or TRBV6-3 to TRBJ2-2; D is unclear. Trimming left V 2 bases short and J 5 bases short, with 9 bases between. CDR3 size: 14 residues. Germline values: CDR1 MNHEY, CDR2 SVGEGT. The CDR3 sequence: CASSYAEPTGELFF. CDR3 coding DNA: TGTGCCAGCAGTTACGCGGAACCGACCGGGGAGCTGTTTTTT.

This clonotype was counted at least ten times. V usage is TRBV6-5 and J usage is TRBJ2-7; D perhaps matches TRBD2 (6 bases). This CDR3 has 14 residues. In germline, CDR1 is MNHEY, CDR2 SVGAGI. V gave up 3 bases and J gave up 5 bases, with 14 bases separating them. The CDR3 sequence is CASSYRGEPDEQYF. CDR3 nucleotide sequence: TGTGCCAGCAGTTATCGCGGGGAACCAGACGAGCAGTACTTC.

This clonotype has a handful of counts. The V and J genes are TRBV6-2 or TRBV6-3 and TRBJ1-5; D is unclear. V was trimmed by 7 bases and J by 5 bases, leaving 12 bases between them. The germline V gene encodes CDR1 MNHEY and CDR2 SVGEGT. The CDR3 loop spans 13 amino acids. The CDR3 region has the DNA TGTGCCAGCACCGAGGCTAAGGATCAGCCCCAGCATTTT. This codes for CASTEAKDQPQHF.

This clonotype showed up many times. CDR3 sequence: CASSLGTREQYF. CDR3 nucleotide sequence: TGTGCCAGCAGCTTGGGGACTCGCGAGCAGTACTTC. This chain links TRBV7-9 with TRBJ2-7; D may be TRBD2 (6 bases). Trimming shortened V by 3 bases and J by 6 bases, and 9 bases separated the two germline ends. Germline values: CDR1 SEHNR, CDR2 FQNEAQ (reference sequence). The CDR3 has 12 amino acids.

The chain couples TRBV6-5 to TRBJ2-4, with no clear D. Deletions cut 2 bases from V and 3 bases from J, with 11 bases between. The CDR3 contains 15 residues. The germline V gene encodes CDR1 MNHEY and CDR2 SVGAGI. CDR3 amino acids: CASSYPRNGKNIQYF. In DNA form, the CDR3 reads TGTGCCAGCAGTTACCCGAGGAACGGCAAAAACATTCAGTACTTC.

This clonotype came up many times. The DNA for the CDR3 is TGTGCCATCAGTGAGTCTGGCGGGAGTAACAATGAGCAGTTCTTC. This translates into CAISESGGSNNEQFF. This sequence joins TRBV10-3 and TRBJ2-1; 7 nucleotides agree with TRBD2. Germline V CDR1 and CDR2: ENHRY, SYGVKD. The CDR3 spans 15 residues. The V gene end was trimmed by 0 bases and the J gene end by 5 bases; junction bases not matched to a gene: 4.